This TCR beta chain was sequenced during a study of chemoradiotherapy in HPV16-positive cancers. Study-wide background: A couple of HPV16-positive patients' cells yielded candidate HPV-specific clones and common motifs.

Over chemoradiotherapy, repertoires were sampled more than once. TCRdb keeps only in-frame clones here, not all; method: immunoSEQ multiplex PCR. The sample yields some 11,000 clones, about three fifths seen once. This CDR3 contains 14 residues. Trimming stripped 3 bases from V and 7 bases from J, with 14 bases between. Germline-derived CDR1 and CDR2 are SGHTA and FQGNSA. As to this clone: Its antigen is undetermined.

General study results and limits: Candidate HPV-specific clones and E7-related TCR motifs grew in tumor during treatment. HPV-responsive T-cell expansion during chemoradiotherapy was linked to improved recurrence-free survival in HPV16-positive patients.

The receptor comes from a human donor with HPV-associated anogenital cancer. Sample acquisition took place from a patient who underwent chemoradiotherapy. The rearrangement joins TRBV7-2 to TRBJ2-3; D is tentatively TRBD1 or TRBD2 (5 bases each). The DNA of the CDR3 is TGTGCCAGCAGCTTGGCGGCCGGGGCGAATACGCAGTATTTT. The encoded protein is CASSLAAGANTQYF.